This T cell receptor beta chain comes out of a study of spatial heterogeneity in lung cancer. Study in general: Available PBMC from follow-up, collected a median of roughly 26 months after resection, underwent sequencing.

Every TCR cDNA molecule bore a unique molecular identifier. Using its own MiXCR run on the 5' RACE reads, TCRdb lists one record per CDR3 protein. In the table there are 110,000 or so distinct CDR3 sequences, less than 14% of which are singletons. The study, taken as a whole, reports: Whereas they appeared in blood less at follow-up, ubiquitous expanded tumor TCRs appeared there more at resection.

V was pared by 6 bases and J by 1 base, with 12 bases between. CDR1 is SQVTM and CDR2 is ANQGSEA in the germline V gene. This CDR3 region has 13 residues. Time point described: blood at routine non-recurrence follow-up after resection. Tumor, nontumor lung or frozen PBMC supplied whole RNA, sequenced without sorting. Only a few counts were recorded for this clonotype. What it binds is unknown. J is TRBJ1-2 and V is TRBV29-1; D remains ambiguous. This TCR derives from a female donor with early-stage non-small cell lung cancer. The sequences come from PBMCs, collected at follow-up. CDR3 loop: CSVRVQINYGYTF. The DNA of the CDR3 is TGCAGCGTACGAGTACAGATTAACTATGGCTACACCTTC.